This TCR beta chain derives from a study of vaccination effects on CD4 cells after COVID-19. This clone came up once. Its antigen remains unknown. Produced via immunoSEQ multiplex PCR; TCRdb's table is partial and in-frame only. The data contain tens of thousands of clones, approximately 68% of them singletons. Before sequencing took place, the ViraFEST assay used viral peptide pools to expand antigen-specific CD4+ T cells. Cells that had been cultured for approximately ten days were the source of isolated CD4+ T cells. It was two doses of either the BNT162b2 or mRNA-1273 vaccine that participants received. Trimming cost V 3 bases and J 6 bases; bases outside gene matches: 9. The CDR3 runs 16 residues. Germline values: CDR1 LNHDA, CDR2 SQIVND (reference sequence).

The chain has TRBV19 and TRBJ2-3, with 10 bases that match TRBD2. Sequencing was performed on CD4+ T cells from PBMCs cultured with SARS-CoV-2 spike peptides, taken after COVID-19 vaccination. The TCR was taken from a human donor who received a COVID-19 vaccine. CDR3 loop: CASSILQRGGWDTQYF. CDR3 coding DNA: TGTGCCAGTAGTATCCTGCAGCGGGGGGGATGGGATACGCAGTATTTT.